The clone carrying this T cell receptor (beta chain) showed up just once. This sample was included in a study of cytomegalovirus exposure and HLA in healthy donors. PCR used 60 Vbeta primers and 13 Jbeta primers. Repertoires were generated with immunoSEQ multiplex PCR, while TCRdb's copy carries only in-frame clones and drops some. The table includes 35,000 to 45,000 clones, about 50% detected once. The CDR3 loop spans 17 amino acids. Germline assignment: CDR1 LNHDA and CDR2 SQIVND (reference sequence). With V trimmed by 6 bases and J by 1 base, 11 bases remained unmatched. The sequence was obtained from a human donor in good health. Sequencing input: PBMCs. This rearrangement joins TRBV19 to TRBJ1-3, with 8 bases that match TRBD1. The chain's CDR3 is CASSLPFQGASGNTIYF. As DNA, the CDR3 is TGTGCCAGTAGCCTCCCCTTCCAGGGGGCGTCTGGAAACACCATATATTTT.